A single sample is the source of the 8 T cell receptor beta chains below, sequenced in a study of cytomegalovirus exposure and HLA in healthy donors. Researchers ran the PCR with 60 Vbeta and 13 Jbeta primers. Method: immunoSEQ multiplex PCR; TCRdb's copy keeps in-frame clones and lacks some. Of around 33,000 clones in the sample, around 40% are singletons; the top ten hold roughly 2%. The source material was PBMCs. The receptor set was obtained from a woman between 45 and 60 years old in good health and CMV-seronegative.

The chain uses TRBV30 and TRBJ1-2; 11 positions agree with TRBD1. Per germline, CDR1 GTSNPN and CDR2 SVGIG (reference sequence). With 4 bases clipped from V and 7 bases from J, the junction kept 8 bases outside the gene matches. The CDR3 is 14 residues long. The CDR3 reads CAWTRGQGAFGYTF. CDR3 nucleotides: TGTGCCTGGACCCGAGGACAGGGGGCGTTTGGCTACACCTTC.

The V call is TRBV9, the J call TRBJ2-3; 7 bases are a match to TRBD1. This CDR3 region has 16 residues. J gave up 2 bases and V 4 bases, and 10 bases lay outside the gene matches. Germline CDR1 reads SGDLS; CDR2 reads YYNGEE. CDR3 sequence (DNA): TGTGCCAGCAGCCCCCGGACAGGATCTTTCACAGATACGCAGTATTTT. Its protein is CASSPRTGSFTDTQYF.

The chain recombines TRBV6-5 with TRBJ1-2; 7 nucleotides agree with TRBD1. The CDR3 loop spans 15 amino acids. Trimming cost V 7 bases and J 2 bases; bases outside gene matches: 10. Germline CDR1 is MNHEY and CDR2 is SVGAGI. The CDR3 nucleotides are TGTGCCAGCACTCCAGACAGGGAGTCAAACTATGGCTACACCTTC. It is translated as CASTPDRESNYGYTF.

The genes are TRBV10-2 and TRBJ2-1; D is ambiguous. The CDR3 covers 13 residues. Trimming stripped 2 bases from V and 9 bases from J, with 11 bases between. CDR1 is WSHSY and CDR2 is SAAADI in the germline V gene. The CDR3 reads CASSEMVAAEQFF. CDR3 DNA: TGCGCCAGCAGTGAGATGGTGGCTGCTGAGCAGTTCTTC.

This chain connects TRBV15 to TRBJ1-1; the D gene is possibly TRBD1 (6 bases). The V gene's germline CDR1 is LNHNV and CDR2 YYDKDF (reference sequence). V was shortened by 0 bases and J by 6 bases, with 11 bases between the two germline ends. The CDR3 is made up of 14 amino acids. CDR3 sequence (DNA): TGTGCCACCAGCAGAGATCAGGGGCGTTCTGAAGCTTTCTTT. Protein: CATSRDQGRSEAFF.

The rearrangement links TRBV6-5 to TRBJ2-4, with TRBD2 identical over 11 bases. Germline CDR1 and CDR2: MNHEY and SVGAGI. With 5 bases clipped from V and 6 bases from J, the junction kept 9 bases outside the gene matches. This CDR3 is 16 amino acids long. In nucleotides, the CDR3 is TGTGCCAGCAGTCACTTACTAGCGGGGGTTACAAACATTCAGTACTTC. It specifies CASSHLLAGVTNIQYF.

This clone has just a few counts. The CDR3 loop reads CASSLVVTNTEAFF. The CDR3 region has the DNA TGTGCCAGCAGCTTAGTGGTCACAAACACTGAAGCTTTCTTT. The V gene is TRBV7-8, the J gene TRBJ1-1; D gene unclear. CDR1 and CDR2 (germline): SGHVS, FQNEAQ. The ends were cut back, 1 base at V and 2 bases at J, with 8 bases in the middle. The CDR3 has 14 amino acids.

The chain employs TRBV10-3 and TRBJ1-3; 8 bases are a match to TRBD1. Trimming cost V 7 bases and J 6 bases; bases outside gene matches: 5. The germline V gene has CDR1 ENHRY and CDR2 SYGVKD. CDR3 length equals 13 residues. Here the CDR3 reads CAIKPGGKNTIYF. In nucleotides, the CDR3 is TGTGCCATCAAGCCAGGGGGCAAAAACACCATATATTTT.